The 22 T cell receptor beta chains below come from one sample, sequenced in a study of cytomegalovirus exposure and HLA in healthy donors. The PCR employed 60 Vbeta primers together with 13 Jbeta primers. Some clones are missing from TCRdb's copy, which holds only in-frame ones; the method was immunoSEQ multiplex PCR. The repertoire has some 150,000 clones, around 85% of them found once; the top ten carry approximately 4.5%. Material: PBMCs. All receptors come from a man aged 40-49 years in good health and CMV-seronegative.

V usage is TRBV2 and J usage is TRBJ1-5, with D possibly TRBD1 on 5 matching bases. Trimming took 6 bases from V and 5 from J, leaving 11 bases between them. The length of the CDR3 is 13 residues. Germline V gene sequence: CDR1 SNHLY, CDR2 FYNNEI. The CDR3 DNA sequence: TGTGCCAGCAGCGCCGACAGAGATCAGCCCCAGCATTTT. Protein: CASSADRDQPQHF.

The genes are TRBV7-9 and TRBJ1-2; D ambiguous. Germline values: CDR1 SEHNR, CDR2 FQNEAQ (reference sequence). Trimming pared 7 bases from V and 1 base from J, leaving 16 bases between. CDR3 length equals 15 residues. CDR3 DNA sequence: TGTGCCAGCACCCCAACCGGGTCTAGTAACTATGGCTACACCTTC. This gives the protein CASTPTGSSNYGYTF.

This chain uses TRBV18 with TRBJ1-1, with 7 nucleotides matching TRBD1. Germline values: CDR1 KGHSH, CDR2 LQKENI. The ends lost 3 bases at V and 0 bases at J; junction bases unmatched: 10. This CDR3 contains 17 residues. CDR3 nucleotide sequence: TGTGCCAGCTCACCGGTCGAAGGGGGCGGCGTGAACACTGAAGCTTTCTTT. Translating it yields CASSPVEGGGVNTEAFF.

This clone appeared a single time. The V gene is TRBV5-5, the J gene TRBJ1-5; maybe TRBD1 (6 bases). The CDR3 spans 15 residues. Trimming removed 3 bases from V and 0 bases from J, with 10 bases in between. Germline V gene sequence: CDR1 SGHKS, CDR2 YYEKEE (reference sequence). The CDR3 spells CASSWGHNSNQPQHF. The CDR3 DNA is TGTGCCAGCAGCTGGGGACACAATAGCAATCAGCCCCAGCATTTT.

This clone appeared a single time. The CDR3 DNA sequence: TGTGCCGTTCACCGGGACAGCCTCCTAGCCGAGCAGTACTTC. This gives the protein CAVHRDSLLAEQYF. The chain carries TRBV30 and TRBJ2-7; 7 positions agree with TRBD1. The CDR3 contains 14 residues. Germline V CDR1 and CDR2: GTSNPN, SVGIG (reference sequence). The junction had 16 bases not matched to a gene; V was cut back by 8 bases and J by 6 bases.

This rearrangement joins TRBV4-3 to TRBJ1-6; no definite D call. The CDR3 covers 14 residues. Trimming took 1 base from V and 14 from J, leaving 15 bases between them. Germline CDR1 is LGHNA and CDR2 is YSLEER. CDR3 in DNA: TGCGCCAGCAGCCAAGTCGGTGCCAAGTCTGCCCTCCACTTT. It specifies CASSQVGAKSALHF.

The chain employs TRBV19 and TRBJ1-5, with D tentatively TRBD1 (5 bases). Between the trimmed V and J ends, which lost 5 bases and 1 base, there was a span of 9 bases. The CDR3 loop spans 14 amino acids. CDR1 is LNHDA and CDR2 is SQIVND in the germline V gene (reference sequence). The CDR3 DNA reads TGTGCCAGTAGTCTTAGGACAAGCAATCAGCCCCAGCATTTT. Protein sequence: CASSLRTSNQPQHF.

CDR3: CASSLNSLNTGELFF. The DNA for the CDR3 is TGTGCCAGCAGCTTAAATAGCCTAAACACCGGGGAGCTGTTTTTT. The chain has TRBV11-3 and TRBJ2-2; D remains unclear. The V end was cut by 2 bases, the J end by 2 bases, with 9 bases between. CDR1 SGHNT and CDR2 YENEEA come from the germline V gene. The CDR3 is 15 residues long.

As DNA, the CDR3 is TGTGCCAGCAGCTTGCGGGGGATCTCATCCTACGAGCAGTACTTC. Translation: CASSLRGISSYEQYF. This chain joins TRBV5-8 and TRBJ2-7, with D possibly TRBD2 on 6 matching bases. Germline loops: CDR1 SGHTS, CDR2 YDEGEE. This CDR3 is built from 15 residues. The V end was cut by 1 base, the J end by 1 base, with 12 bases between.

The chain combines TRBV14 with TRBJ2-5, with D uncertain. Gene TRBJ2-7 matches the end of the DNA better, so the J call may be wrong. CDR3 length: 15 residues. CDR1 and CDR2 from the germline V gene are SGHDN and FVKESK. The CDR3 DNA follows: TGTGCCAGCAGCCAAGACCCAGGATTCTACAACGAGCAGTACTTC. Translated, it gives CASSQDPGFYNEQYF.

The chain combines TRBV9 with TRBJ2-2; D is possibly TRBD2 (7 bases). CDR3 length: 15 residues. The germline CDR1 and CDR2 sequences are SGDLS and YYNGEE. Trimming pared 4 bases from V and 5 bases from J, leaving 15 bases between. CDR3 bases: TGTGCCAGCAGCCCCCGGGGAGGGGGAACCGGGGAGCTGTTTTTT. This translates into CASSPRGGGTGELFF.

The V gene is TRBV7-9, the J gene TRBJ2-1; 7 nucleotides align to TRBD1. CDR1 and CDR2 from the germline V gene are SEHNR and FQNEAQ (reference sequence). The CDR3 is 15 residues long. With 4 bases clipped from V and 8 bases from J, the junction kept 11 bases outside the gene matches. DNA of the CDR3: TGTGCCAGCAGCTCGGGACAGACTTTCGGGGATGAGCAGTTCTTC. Translating it yields CASSSGQTFGDEQFF.

The sample holds one count of this clone. The chain is built from TRBV25-1 and TRBJ2-2; 10 bases match TRBD1. Trimming took 8 bases from V and 5 from J; bases not matched to a gene: 17. CDR1 MGHDK and CDR2 SYGVNS come from the germline V gene. The CDR3 runs to 18 residues. The CDR3 is CASPKDRGSIPETGELFF. The CDR3 region has the DNA TGTGCCAGCCCTAAGGACAGGGGGAGTATTCCCGAGACCGGGGAGCTGTTTTTT. Full variable domain (missing parts from reference TRBV25-1 and TRBJ2-2): EADIYQTPRYLVIGTGKKITLECSQTMGHDKMYWYQQDPGMELHLIHYSYGVNSTEKGDLSSESTVSRIRTEHFPLTLESARPSHTSQYLCASPKDRGSIPETGELFFGEGSRLTVL.

In the case of this clone: Distinct nucleotide sequences in the sample also encode this CDR3. J is TRBJ1-1 and V is TRBV9; no firm D call. This CDR3 comprises 14 residues. With 0 bases removed from V and 0 bases from J, the gap between germline ends came to 6 bases. In germline, CDR1 is SGDLS, CDR2 YYNGEE. For the CDR3, the DNA is TGTGCCAGCAGCGTAGGAGGGATGAACACTGAAGCTTTCTTT. It encodes CASSVGGMNTEAFF.

This clone has just a few counts. The rearrangement joins TRBV4-3 to TRBJ2-7, with D uncertain. Germline values: CDR1 LGHNA, CDR2 YSLEER. The CDR3 is 13 amino acids. Trimming shortened V by 1 base and J by 2 bases, and 6 bases separated the two germline ends. CDR3 bases: TGCGCCAGCAGCCAAGGAGGCACCTACGAGCAGTACTTC. This sequence encodes CASSQGGTYEQYF.

There are a few counts of this clone. This chain joins TRBV6-4 and TRBJ2-3; D perhaps matches TRBD1 (5 bases). V was trimmed by 0 bases and J by 2 bases, leaving 15 bases between them. The CDR3 extends over 17 amino acids. CDR1 and CDR2 from the germline V gene are MRHNA and SNTAGT. The CDR3 DNA follows: TGTGCCAGCAGTGACTCGAAAGAAGGGGCCCACACAGATACGCAGTATTTT. Amino acids: CASSDSKEGAHTDTQYF.

The V call is TRBV25-1, the J call TRBJ2-7; D is unresolved. The CDR3 consists of 13 residues. V was trimmed by 5 bases and J by 1 base, leaving 9 bases between them. Germline assignment: CDR1 MGHDK and CDR2 SYGVNS. Here the CDR3 reads CASSLPSSYEQYF. The CDR3 DNA reads TGTGCCAGCAGTTTGCCGAGTTCCTACGAGCAGTACTTC.

The chain couples TRBV7-8 to TRBJ2-2, with D maybe TRBD1 (5 bases). Germline CDR1 and CDR2: SGHVS and FQNEAQ. This CDR3 contains 14 residues. The ends were cut back, 1 base at V and 6 bases at J, with 9 bases in the middle. CDR3 in DNA: TGTGCCAGCAGCTTAGGTTGGGGCGCCGGGGAGCTGTTTTTT. Protein: CASSLGWGAGELFF. The full variable domain, in which reference TRBV7-8 and TRBJ2-2 provide the parts outside the CDR3, is GAGVSQSPRYKVAKRGQDVALRCDPISGHVSLFWYQQALGQGPEFLTYFQNEAQLDKSGLPSDRFFAERPEGSVSTLKIQRTQQEDSAVYLCASSLGWGAGELFFGEGSRLTVL.

The rearrangement joins TRBV7-2 to TRBJ1-2; 7 positions agree with TRBD1. Germline CDR1 and CDR2: SGHTA and FQGNSA. There are 15 residues in the CDR3. V shed 5 bases, J shed 0 bases, and the junction held 6 bases outside the gene matches. CDR3 region: CASSTGQSSNYGYTF. DNA of the CDR3: TGTGCCAGCAGCACGGGACAGAGTTCTAACTATGGCTACACCTTC.

The rearrangement uses TRBV2 and TRBJ1-1; unclear D gene. CDR3 length equals 13 residues. CDR1 SNHLY and CDR2 FYNNEI come from the germline V gene. V lost 7 bases and J lost 2, with 11 bases in between. The CDR3 DNA reads TGTGCCAGCACCGCCGAGGGCAACACTGAAGCTTTCTTT. This codes for CASTAEGNTEAFF.

The rearrangement uses TRBV19 and TRBJ2-2; the match to TRBD2 covers 8 bases. Germline V gene sequence: CDR1 LNHDA, CDR2 SQIVND (reference sequence). The ends lost 6 bases at V and 7 bases at J; junction bases unmatched: 7. This CDR3 region has 14 residues. The CDR3 DNA reads as TGTGCCAGTAGCCCGACTAGCGCTGACGGGGAGCTGTTTTTT. Amino acids: CASSPTSADGELFF.

This clone was recorded a few times. The chain carries TRBV4-3 and TRBJ2-7, with TRBD1 identical over 7 bases. CDR1 and CDR2 (germline): LGHNA, YSLEER. V lost 8 bases to trimming and J lost 6 bases; unmatched junction nucleotides: 10. The CDR3 is 13 amino acids. CDR3 region: CASSSRQGSEQYF. In nucleotides, the CDR3 is TGCGCCAGCTCCTCCCGACAGGGTAGCGAGCAGTACTTC.